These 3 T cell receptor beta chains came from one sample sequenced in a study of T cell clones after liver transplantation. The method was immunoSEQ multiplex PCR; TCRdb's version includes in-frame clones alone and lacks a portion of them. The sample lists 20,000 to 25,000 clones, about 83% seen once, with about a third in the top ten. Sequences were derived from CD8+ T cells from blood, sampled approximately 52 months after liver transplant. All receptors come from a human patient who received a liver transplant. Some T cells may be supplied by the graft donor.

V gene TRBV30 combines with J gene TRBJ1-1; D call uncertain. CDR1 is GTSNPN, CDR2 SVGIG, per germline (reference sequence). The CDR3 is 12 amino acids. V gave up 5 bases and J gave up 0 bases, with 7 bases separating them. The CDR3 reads CAWGRLNTEAFF. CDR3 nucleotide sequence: TGTGCCTGGGGACGGCTGAACACTGAAGCTTTCTTT.

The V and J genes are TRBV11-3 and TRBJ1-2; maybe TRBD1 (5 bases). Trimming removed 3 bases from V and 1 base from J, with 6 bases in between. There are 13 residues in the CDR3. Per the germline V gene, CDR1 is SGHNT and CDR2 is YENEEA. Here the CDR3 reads CASSLRGNYGYTF. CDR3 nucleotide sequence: TGTGCCAGCAGCTTGAGGGGTAACTATGGCTACACCTTC.

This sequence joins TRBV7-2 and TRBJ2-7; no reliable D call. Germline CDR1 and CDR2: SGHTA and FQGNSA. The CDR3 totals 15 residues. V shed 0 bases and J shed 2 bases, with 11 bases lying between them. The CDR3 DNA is TGTGCCAGCAGCTTAGCGCCGACGGAAACCTACGAGCAGTACTTC. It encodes CASSLAPTETYEQYF. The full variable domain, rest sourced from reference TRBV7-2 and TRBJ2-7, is GAGVSQSPSNKVTEKGKDVELRCDPISGHTALYWYRQSLGQGLEFLIYFQGNSAPDKSGLPSDRFSAERTGGSVSTLTIQRTQQEDSAVYLCASSLAPTETYEQYFGPGTRLTVT.